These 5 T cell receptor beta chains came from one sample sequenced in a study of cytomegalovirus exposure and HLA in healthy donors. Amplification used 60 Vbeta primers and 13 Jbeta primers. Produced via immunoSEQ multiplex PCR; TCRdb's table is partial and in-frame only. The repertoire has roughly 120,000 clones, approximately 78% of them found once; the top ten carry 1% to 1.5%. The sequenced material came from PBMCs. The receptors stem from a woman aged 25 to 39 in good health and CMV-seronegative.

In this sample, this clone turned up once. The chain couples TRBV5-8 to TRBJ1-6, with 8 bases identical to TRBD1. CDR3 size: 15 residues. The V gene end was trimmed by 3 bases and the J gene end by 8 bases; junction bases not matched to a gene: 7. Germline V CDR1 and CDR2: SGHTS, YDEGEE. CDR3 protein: CASSSYRGGDSPLHF. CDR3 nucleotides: TGTGCCAGCAGCTCGTACAGGGGGGGTGATTCACCCCTCCACTTT.

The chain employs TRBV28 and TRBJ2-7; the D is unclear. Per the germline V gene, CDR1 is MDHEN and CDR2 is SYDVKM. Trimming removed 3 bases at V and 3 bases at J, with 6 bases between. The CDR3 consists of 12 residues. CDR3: CASSLVRYEQYF. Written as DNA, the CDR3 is TGTGCCAGCAGTTTGGTGCGCTACGAGCAGTACTTC.

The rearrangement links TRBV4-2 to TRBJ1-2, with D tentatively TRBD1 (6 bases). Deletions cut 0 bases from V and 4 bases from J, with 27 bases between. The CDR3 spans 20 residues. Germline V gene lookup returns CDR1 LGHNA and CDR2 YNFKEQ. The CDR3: CASSQDWGLGQDSESYGYTF. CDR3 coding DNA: TGTGCCAGCAGCCAAGATTGGGGGCTTGGTCAGGACAGCGAATCCTATGGCTACACCTTC.

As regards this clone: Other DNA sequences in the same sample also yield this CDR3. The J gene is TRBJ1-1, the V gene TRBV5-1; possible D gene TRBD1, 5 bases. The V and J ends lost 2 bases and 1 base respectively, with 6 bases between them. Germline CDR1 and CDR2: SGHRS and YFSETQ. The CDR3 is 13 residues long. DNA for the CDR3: TGCGCCAGCAGCTTTGACAGGAACACTGAAGCTTTCTTT. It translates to CASSFDRNTEAFF.

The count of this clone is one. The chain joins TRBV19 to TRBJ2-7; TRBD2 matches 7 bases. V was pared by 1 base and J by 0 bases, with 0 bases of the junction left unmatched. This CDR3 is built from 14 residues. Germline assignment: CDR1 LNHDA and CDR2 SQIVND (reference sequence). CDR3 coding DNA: TGTGCCAGTAGTATAGGCGGGAGCTCCTACGAGCAGTACTTC. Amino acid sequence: CASSIGGSSYEQYF. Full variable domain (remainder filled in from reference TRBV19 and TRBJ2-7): DGGITQSPKYLFRKEGQNVTLSCEQNLNHDAMYWYRQDPGQGLRLIYYSQIVNDFQKGDIAEGYSVSREKKESFPLTVTSAQKNPTAFYLCASSIGGSSYEQYFGPGTRLTVT.